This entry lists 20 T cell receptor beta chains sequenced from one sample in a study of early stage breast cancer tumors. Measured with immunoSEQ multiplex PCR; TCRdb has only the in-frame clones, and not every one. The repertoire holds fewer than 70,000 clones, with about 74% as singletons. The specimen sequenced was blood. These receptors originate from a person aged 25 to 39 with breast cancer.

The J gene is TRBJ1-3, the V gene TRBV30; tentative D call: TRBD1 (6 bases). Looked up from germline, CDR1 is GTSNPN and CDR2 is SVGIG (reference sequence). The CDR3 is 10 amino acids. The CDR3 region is CAGGTDAIYF. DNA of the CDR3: TGTGCTGGGGGCACTGATGCCATATATTTT.

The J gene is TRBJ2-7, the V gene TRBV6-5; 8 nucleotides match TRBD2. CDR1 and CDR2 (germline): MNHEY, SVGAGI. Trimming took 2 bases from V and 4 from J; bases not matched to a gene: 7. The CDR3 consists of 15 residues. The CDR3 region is CASSYGGTRSYEQYF. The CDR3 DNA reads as TGTGCCAGCAGTTACGGGGGGACTAGGAGTTACGAGCAGTACTTC.

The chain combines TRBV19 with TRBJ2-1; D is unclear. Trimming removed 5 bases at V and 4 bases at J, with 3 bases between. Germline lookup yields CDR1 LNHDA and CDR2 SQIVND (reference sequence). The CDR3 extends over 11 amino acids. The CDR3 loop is CASSLYNEQFF. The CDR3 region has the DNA TGTGCCAGTAGTCTGTACAATGAGCAGTTCTTC.

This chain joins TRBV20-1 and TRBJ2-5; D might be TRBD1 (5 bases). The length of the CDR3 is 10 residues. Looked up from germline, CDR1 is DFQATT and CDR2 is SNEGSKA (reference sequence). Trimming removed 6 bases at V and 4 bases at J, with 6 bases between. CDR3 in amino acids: CSARAETQYF. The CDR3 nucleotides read TGCAGTGCCAGGGCAGAGACCCAGTACTTC.

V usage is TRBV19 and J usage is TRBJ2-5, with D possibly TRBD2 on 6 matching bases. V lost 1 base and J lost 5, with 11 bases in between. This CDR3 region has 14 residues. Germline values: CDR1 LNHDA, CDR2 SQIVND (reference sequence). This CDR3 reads CASSIVGGVETQYF. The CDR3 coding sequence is TGTGCCAGTAGTATAGTGGGGGGAGTTGAGACCCAGTACTTC.

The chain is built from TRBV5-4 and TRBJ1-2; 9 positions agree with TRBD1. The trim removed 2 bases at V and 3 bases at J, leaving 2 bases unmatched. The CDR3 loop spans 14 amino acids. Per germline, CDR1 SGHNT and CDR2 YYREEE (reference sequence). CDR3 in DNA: TGTGCCAGCAGCTTTGGGACAGGGCACTATGGCTACACCTTC. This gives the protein CASSFGTGHYGYTF.

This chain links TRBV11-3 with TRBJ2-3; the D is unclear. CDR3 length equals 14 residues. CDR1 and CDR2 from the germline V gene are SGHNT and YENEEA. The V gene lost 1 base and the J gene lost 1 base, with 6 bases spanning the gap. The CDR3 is CASSLGTGTDTQYF. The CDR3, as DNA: TGTGCCAGCAGCTTAGGTACCGGCACAGATACGCAGTATTTT.

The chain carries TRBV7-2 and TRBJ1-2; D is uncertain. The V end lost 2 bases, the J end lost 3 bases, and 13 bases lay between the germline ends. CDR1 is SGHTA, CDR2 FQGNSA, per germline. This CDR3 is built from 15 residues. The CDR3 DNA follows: TGTGCCAGCAGCTTAACCCCCAACTCGGACTATGGCTACACCTTC. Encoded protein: CASSLTPNSDYGYTF.

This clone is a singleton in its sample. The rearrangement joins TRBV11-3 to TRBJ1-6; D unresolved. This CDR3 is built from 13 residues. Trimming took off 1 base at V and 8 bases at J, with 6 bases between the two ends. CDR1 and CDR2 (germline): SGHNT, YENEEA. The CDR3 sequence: CASSLGRDSPLHF. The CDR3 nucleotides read TGTGCCAGCAGCTTAGGGCGAGATTCACCCCTCCACTTT.

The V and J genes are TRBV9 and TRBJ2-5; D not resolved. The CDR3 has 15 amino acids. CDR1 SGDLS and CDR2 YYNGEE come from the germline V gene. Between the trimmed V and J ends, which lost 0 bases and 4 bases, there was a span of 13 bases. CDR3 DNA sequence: TGTGCCAGCAGCGTAGGGGGTAGGGTTGTAGAGACCCAGTACTTC. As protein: CASSVGGRVVETQYF.

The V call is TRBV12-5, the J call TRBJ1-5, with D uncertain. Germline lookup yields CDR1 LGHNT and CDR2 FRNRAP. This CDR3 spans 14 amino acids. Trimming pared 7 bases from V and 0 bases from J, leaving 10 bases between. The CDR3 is CASAPGSSNQPQHF. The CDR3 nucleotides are TGTGCTAGTGCCCCGGGCAGTAGCAATCAGCCCCAGCATTTT.

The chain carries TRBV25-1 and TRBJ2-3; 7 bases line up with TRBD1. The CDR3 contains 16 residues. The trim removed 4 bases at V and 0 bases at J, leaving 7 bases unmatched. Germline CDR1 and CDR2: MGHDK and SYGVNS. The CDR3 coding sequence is TGTGCCAGCAGTGGGGGGACAGTCACTAGCACAGATACGCAGTATTTT. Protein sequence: CASSGGTVTSTDTQYF.

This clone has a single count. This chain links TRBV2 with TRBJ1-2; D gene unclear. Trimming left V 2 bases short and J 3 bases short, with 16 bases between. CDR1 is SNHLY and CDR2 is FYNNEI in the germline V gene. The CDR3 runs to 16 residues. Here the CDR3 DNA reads TGTGCCAGCAGTGAAATCGTCGCAACGGGGTACTATGGCTACACCTTC. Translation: CASSEIVATGYYGYTF.

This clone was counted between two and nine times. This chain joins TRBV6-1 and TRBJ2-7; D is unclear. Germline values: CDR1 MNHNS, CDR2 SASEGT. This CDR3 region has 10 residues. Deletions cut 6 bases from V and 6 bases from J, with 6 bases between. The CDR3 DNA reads TGTGCCAGCAGGAGCTCCGAGCAGTACTTC. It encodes CASRSSEQYF.

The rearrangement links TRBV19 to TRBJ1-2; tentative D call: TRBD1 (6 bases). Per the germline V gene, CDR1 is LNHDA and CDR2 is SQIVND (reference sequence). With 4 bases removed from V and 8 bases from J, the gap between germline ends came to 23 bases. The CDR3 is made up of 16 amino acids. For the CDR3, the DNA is TGTGCCAGTAGTAACCAACAGGGAGGCCTCCTTCGGGGCTACACCTTC. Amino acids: CASSNQQGGLLRGYTF. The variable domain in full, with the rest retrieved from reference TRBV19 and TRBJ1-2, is DGGITQSPKYLFRKEGQNVTLSCEQNLNHDAMYWYRQDPGQGLRLIYYSQIVNDFQKGDIAEGYSVSREKKESFPLTVTSAQKNPTAFYLCASSNQQGGLLRGYTFGSGTRLTVV.

The CDR3 region is CASSAGVSYEQYF. For the CDR3, the DNA is TGTGCCAGCAGCGCCGGGGTCTCCTACGAGCAGTACTTC. The J gene is TRBJ2-7, the V gene TRBV9; TRBD2 is a possible D gene (5 bases). CDR1 and CDR2 from the germline V gene are SGDLS and YYNGEE. This CDR3 is 13 amino acids long. Trimming removed 3 bases at V and 0 bases at J, with 7 bases between. The full variable domain, its missing parts supplied by reference TRBV9 and TRBJ2-7, is DSGVTQTPKHLITATGQRVTLRCSPRSGDLSVYWYQQSLDQGLQFLIQYYNGEERAKGNILERFSAQQFPDLHSELNLSSLELGDSALYFCASSAGVSYEQYFGPGTRLTVT.

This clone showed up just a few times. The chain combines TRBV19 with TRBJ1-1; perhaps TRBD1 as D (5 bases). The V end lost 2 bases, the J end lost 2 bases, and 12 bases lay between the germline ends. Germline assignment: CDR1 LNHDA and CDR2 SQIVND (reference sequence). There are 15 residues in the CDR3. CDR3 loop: CASSIRQGSNTEAFF. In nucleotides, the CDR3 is TGTGCCAGTAGTATACGTCAGGGATCTAACACTGAAGCTTTCTTT. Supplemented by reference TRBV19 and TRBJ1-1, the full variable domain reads DGGITQSPKYLFRKEGQNVTLSCEQNLNHDAMYWYRQDPGQGLRLIYYSQIVNDFQKGDIAEGYSVSREKKESFPLTVTSAQKNPTAFYLCASSIRQGSNTEAFFGQGTRLTVV.

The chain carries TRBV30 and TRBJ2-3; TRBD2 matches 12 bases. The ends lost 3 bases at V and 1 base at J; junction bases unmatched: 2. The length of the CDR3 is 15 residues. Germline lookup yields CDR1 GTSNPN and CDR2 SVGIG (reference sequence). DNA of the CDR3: TGTGCCTGGAGCCTAGCGGGAGGGGGCACAGATACGCAGTATTTT. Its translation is CAWSLAGGGTDTQYF.

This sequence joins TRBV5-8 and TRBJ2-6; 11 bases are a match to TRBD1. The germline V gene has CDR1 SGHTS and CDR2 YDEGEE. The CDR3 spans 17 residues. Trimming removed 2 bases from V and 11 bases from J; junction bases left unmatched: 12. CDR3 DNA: TGTGCCAGCAGCTTTGGGACAGGGGGGCCCAGCCTTGACGTCCTGACTTTC. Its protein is CASSFGTGGPSLDVLTF.

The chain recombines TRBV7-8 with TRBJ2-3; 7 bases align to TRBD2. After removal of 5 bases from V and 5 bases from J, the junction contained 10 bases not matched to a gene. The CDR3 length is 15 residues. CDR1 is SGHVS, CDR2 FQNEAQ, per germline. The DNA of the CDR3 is TGTGCCAGCAGCAAAGTGACTAGCCGGCGAGATACGCAGTATTTT. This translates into CASSKVTSRRDTQYF.